These 23 T cell receptor beta chains share one sample of origin, sequenced in a study of T cells after yellow fever vaccination. TCRdb passed the 5' RACE reads through MiXCR, listing each CDR3 protein once. The sample contains 150,000 to 200,000 distinct CDR3 sequences, roughly 6.4% of which appear only once. Sequenced material: CD4+ T cells sorted from PBMCs, taken on the day of the first yellow fever vaccination. These receptors originate from a young man who received the YFV17D yellow fever vaccine.

This clonotype was seen at least ten times. The chain carries TRBV7-2 and TRBJ2-1, with a possible D match to TRBD1 (5 bases). Trimming left V 1 base short and J 3 bases short, with 10 bases between. Germline V CDR1 and CDR2: SGHTA, FQGNSA. The CDR3 spans 15 residues. CDR3 sequence (DNA): TGTGCCAGCAGCTTAGTTTGGCAGGGCTACAATGAGCAGTTCTTC. Protein sequence: CASSLVWQGYNEQFF.

This clonotype was seen only a few times. This chain joins TRBV5-1 and TRBJ1-1; maybe TRBD1 (5 bases). The germline V gene has CDR1 SGHRS and CDR2 YFSETQ. This CDR3 has 13 residues. The V and J ends lost 0 bases and 7 bases respectively, with 10 bases between them. The CDR3 loop reads CASSLVQASEAFF. For the CDR3, the DNA is TGCGCCAGCAGCTTGGTACAGGCAAGTGAAGCTTTCTTT.

In this sample, this clonotype turned up a few times. The chain joins TRBV5-6 to TRBJ1-2, with 7 bases aligning to TRBD1. Germline trimming cut 3 bases from V and 4 bases from J; bases unmatched to any gene: 3. From germline, CDR1 is SGHDT and CDR2 YYEEEE. The CDR3 runs to 13 residues. CDR3 in DNA: TGTGCCAGCAGCTGGGACAGCTTCTATGGCTACACCTTC. Translating gives CASSWDSFYGYTF.

This clonotype showed up many times. The V and J genes are TRBV4-2 and TRBJ2-6, with 8 bases matching TRBD1. Looked up from germline, CDR1 is LGHNA and CDR2 is YNFKEQ. The CDR3 sequence is 18 residues long. The trim removed 3 bases at V and 0 bases at J, leaving 7 bases unmatched. CDR3: CASSHTGGVNSGANVLTF. The CDR3 DNA follows: TGTGCCAGCAGCCACACAGGGGGTGTTAACTCTGGGGCCAACGTCCTGACTTTC.

This clonotype was detected many times. The J gene is TRBJ1-5, the V gene TRBV20-1; D gene unclear. CDR3 length: 12 amino acids. The germline V gene has CDR1 DFQATT and CDR2 SNEGSKA (reference sequence). V lost 6 bases to trimming and J lost 5 bases, with 11 bases between them. CDR3: CSARPNHQPQHF. The CDR3 DNA sequence: TGCAGTGCGAGGCCCAATCATCAGCCCCAGCATTTT.

Ten or more counts support this clonotype. This chain joins TRBV5-1 and TRBJ2-5; weak D call: TRBD2 (6 bases). Germline V gene sequence: CDR1 SGHRS, CDR2 YFSETQ. V lost 0 bases, J lost 2 bases, and 11 bases lay in between. There are 15 residues in the CDR3. This chain's CDR3 is CASSLGGTGQETQYF. The CDR3 DNA sequence: TGCGCCAGCAGCTTGGGCGGGACGGGTCAAGAGACCCAGTACTTC.

Many counts were recorded for this clonotype. V and J are TRBV5-1 and TRBJ1-2, with 7 bases that match TRBD1. This CDR3 comprises 13 residues. V shed 2 bases, J shed 6 bases, and the junction held 4 bases outside the gene matches. CDR1 is SGHRS and CDR2 is YFSETQ in the germline V gene. The CDR3 loop reads CASSLSTGNGYTF. The CDR3 DNA reads TGCGCCAGCAGCTTATCGACAGGGAATGGCTACACCTTC.

The rearrangement uses TRBV7-2 and TRBJ1-5; TRBD1 is a possible D gene (6 bases). V was pared by 3 bases and J by 6 bases, with 12 bases between. Germline CDR1 is SGHTA and CDR2 is FQGNSA. This CDR3 is 14 amino acids long. The CDR3 DNA sequence: TGTGCCAGCAGCTTCACAGGGTACGCTCAGCCCCAGCATTTT. It translates to CASSFTGYAQPQHF.

This sequence joins TRBV11-2 and TRBJ1-6; D perhaps matches TRBD1 (5 bases). Between the trimmed V and J ends, which lost 1 base and 0 bases, there was a span of 13 bases. CDR1 is SGHAT and CDR2 is FQNNGV in the germline V gene. The CDR3 is 18 amino acids. For the CDR3, the DNA is TGTGCCAGCAGCTTAGTCGGGGCAAGGAGCTCCTATAATTCACCCCTCCACTTT. Residues: CASSLVGARSSYNSPLHF.

This clonotype was counted many times. The rearrangement uses TRBV7-8 and TRBJ2-1; 9 bases match TRBD1. This CDR3 spans 14 amino acids. V lost 7 bases and J lost 5; bases outside the gene matches: 6. The germline gives CDR1 SGHVS, CDR2 FQNEAQ. As DNA, the CDR3 is TGTGCCAGCACCGCGGGACAGGGTAACAATGAGCAGTTCTTC. Translated: CASTAGQGNNEQFF.

This clonotype turned up a few times. V usage is TRBV28 and J usage is TRBJ2-1; 9 bases agree with TRBD1. The CDR3 spans 15 residues. Germline trimming cut 5 bases from V and 2 bases from J; bases unmatched to any gene: 4. Germline V CDR1 and CDR2: MDHEN, SYDVKM. The CDR3 sequence is CASSQQGAPYNEQFF. As DNA, the CDR3 is TGTGCCAGCAGTCAACAGGGGGCCCCCTACAATGAGCAGTTCTTC.

In its sample, this clonotype was seen many times. The chain uses TRBV5-1 and TRBJ1-1; possibly TRBD1 for D (6 bases). The V end was cut by 5 bases, the J end by 5 bases, with 13 bases between. The CDR3 has 13 residues. Per germline, CDR1 SGHRS and CDR2 YFSETQ. The CDR3 coding sequence is TGCGCCAGCAGGGCGGGGGCCTCAACTGAAGCTTTCTTT. Translation: CASRAGASTEAFF.

In its sample, this clonotype was seen a few times. The chain has TRBV12-3 or TRBV12-4 and TRBJ2-5; D could derive from TRBD1 or TRBD2 (5 bases each). Trimming took off 5 bases at V and 9 bases at J, with 13 bases between the two ends. CDR3 length equals 12 residues. The CDR3 loop is CASSAPMGAQYF. The CDR3 DNA reads as TGTGCCAGCAGTGCCCCCATGGGGGCCCAGTACTTC.

This clonotype has a count of ten or more. The genes are TRBV7-2 and TRBJ2-4; no reliable D call. With 6 bases removed from V and 7 bases from J, the gap between germline ends came to 10 bases. This CDR3 has 12 amino acids. CDR1 is SGHTA, CDR2 FQGNSA, per germline. CDR3 sequence (DNA): TGTGCCAGCAGTTCCATGGGGAACATTCAGTACTTC. This translates into CASSSMGNIQYF.

The chain is built from TRBV25-1 and TRBJ2-5, with 10 nucleotides matching TRBD1. Germline assignment: CDR1 MGHDK and CDR2 SYGVNS. This CDR3 comprises 15 residues. Losses at the gene ends were 6 bases for V and 1 base for J; bases not matched to a gene: 5. This chain's CDR3 is CASSEGQGPQETQYF. The CDR3 DNA follows: TGTGCCAGCAGCGAGGGACAGGGGCCCCAAGAGACCCAGTACTTC.

This clonotype was seen many times. J is TRBJ2-1 and V is TRBV29-1, with D perhaps TRBD1 (7 bases). V lost 3 bases, J lost 1 base, and 10 bases lay in between. The germline gives CDR1 SQVTM, CDR2 ANQGSEA. The CDR3 totals 14 residues. In DNA, the CDR3 is TGCAGCGTTGACAGGGGGACTTCCTACAATGAGCAGTTCTTC. Its translation is CSVDRGTSYNEQFF.

This clonotype appeared many times. CDR3 DNA sequence: TGTGCCAGCAGCTTTGACAGTCGCACTGAAGCTTTCTTT. Protein sequence: CASSFDSRTEAFF. This chain links TRBV7-2 with TRBJ1-1, with D possibly matching TRBD1 (5 bases). This CDR3 has 13 amino acids. Germline V lookup: CDR1 SGHTA, CDR2 FQGNSA. V lost 3 bases, J lost 4 bases, and 9 bases lay in between.

This clonotype was counted only a few times. The V call is TRBV7-9, the J call TRBJ2-7; D possibly corresponds to TRBD2 (6 bases). This CDR3 spans 14 amino acids. Trimming removed 5 bases at V and 5 bases at J, with 16 bases between. Germline V gene data show CDR1 as SEHNR and CDR2 as FQNEAQ (reference sequence). In DNA, the CDR3 is TGTGCCAGCAGCCTTGACGGGGGTCGGAACGAGCAGTACGTC. Translated, it gives CASSLDGGRNEQYV.

In its sample, this clonotype was seen many times. The chain couples TRBV9 to TRBJ1-2; 8 bases align to TRBD1. The CDR3 covers 13 residues. Per germline, CDR1 SGDLS and CDR2 YYNGEE. V gave up 4 bases and J gave up 4 bases; unmatched junction bases: 3. The CDR3 nucleotides are TGTGCCAGCAGCTCGGGACAGGCCTATGGCTACACCTTC. It codes for CASSSGQAYGYTF.

The chain uses TRBV7-8 and TRBJ1-5; possibly TRBD1 for D (6 bases). Germline CDR1 SGHVS, CDR2 FQNEAQ. With 0 bases removed from V and 7 bases from J, the gap between germline ends came to 13 bases. The CDR3 totals 15 residues. The CDR3 protein is CASSLARGGWQPQHF. The CDR3 bases are TGTGCCAGCAGCTTAGCGAGGGGGGGCTGGCAGCCCCAGCATTTT.

This clonotype was observed a few times. This chain connects TRBV20-1 to TRBJ1-2, with 10 bases matching TRBD1. The ends lost 4 bases at V and 2 bases at J; junction bases unmatched: 1. CDR1 and CDR2 from the germline V gene are DFQATT and SNEGSKA (reference sequence). The CDR3 covers 13 residues. Written as DNA, the CDR3 is TGCAGTGCTACGGGACAGGGGAACTATGGCTACACCTTC. Translation gives CSATGQGNYGYTF.

The chain couples TRBV5-1 to TRBJ1-1, with D unclear. The CDR3 contains 13 residues. Between the trimmed V and J ends, which lost 4 bases and 6 bases, there was a span of 13 bases. Germline-derived CDR1 and CDR2 are SGHRS and YFSETQ. The CDR3 DNA reads TGCGCCAGCAGCAGCAGCCTAGACTCTGAAGCTTTCTTT. The encoded protein is CASSSSLDSEAFF.

This clonotype appeared a few times. The V call is TRBV5-1, the J call TRBJ2-6; 8 bases are a match to TRBD1. The germline V gene has CDR1 SGHRS and CDR2 YFSETQ. The CDR3 has 17 residues. Trimming took 3 bases from V and 0 from J; bases not matched to a gene: 5. The CDR3 spells CASSSRGPDSGANVLTF. DNA for the CDR3: TGCGCCAGCAGCTCCAGGGGGCCCGACTCTGGGGCCAACGTCCTGACTTTC.